The 15 T cell receptor beta chains given below trace back to one sample, sequenced in a study of OX40 agonist ivuxolimab in advanced cancers. The assay was immunoSEQ multiplex PCR, and TCRdb's table has in-frame clones only and misses some. This sample carries about 40,000 clones, roughly 82% of them seen once, and the ten largest clones take 7.6%. The material was CD4+ or CD8+ T cells sorted from blood, obtained in a trial of the OX40 agonist ivuxolimab. The receptor source for this set is an adult with an advanced solid tumor such as melanoma, head and neck, liver or kidney cancer.

This clone has only one observation. This chain joins TRBV4-1 and TRBJ1-2; D not certain. Trimming shortened V by 0 bases and J by 4 bases, and 12 bases separated the two germline ends. This CDR3 contains 15 residues. Germline V gene data show CDR1 as MGHRA and CDR2 as YSYEKL. In DNA, the CDR3 is TGCGCCAGCAGCCAAGATCAAACAGAGTTCTATGGCTACACCTTC. Protein sequence: CASSQDQTEFYGYTF.

J is TRBJ1-5 and V is TRBV6-5; weak D call: TRBD1 (5 bases). CDR1 is MNHEY and CDR2 is SVGAGI in the germline V gene. Trimming shortened V by 7 bases and J by 5 bases, and 15 bases separated the two germline ends. The CDR3 consists of 14 residues. The CDR3 DNA sequence: TGTGCCAGCACCCCAGGGAAGGGGTATCAGCCCCAGCATTTT. It yields the protein CASTPGKGYQPQHF.

This chain links TRBV2 with TRBJ2-7, with no clear D. The CDR3 extends over 15 amino acids. The V and J ends lost 1 base and 4 bases respectively, with 14 bases between them. Germline values: CDR1 SNHLY, CDR2 FYNNEI. The chain's CDR3 is CASSEGSSLLYEQYF. CDR3 DNA sequence: TGTGCCAGCAGTGAAGGTAGTAGTCTCCTATACGAGCAGTACTTC.

This rearrangement joins TRBV5-5 to TRBJ1-2; a possible D gene is TRBD1 (6 bases). Trimming shortened V by 3 bases and J by 8 bases, and 14 bases separated the two germline ends. The CDR3 contains 13 residues. Per germline, CDR1 SGHKS and CDR2 YYEKEE (reference sequence). The CDR3 region is CASSYEGEGGYTF. CDR3 nucleotide sequence: TGTGCCAGCAGCTACGAGGGGGAGGGAGGCTACACCTTC.

The V call is TRBV7-2, the J call TRBJ1-2; D uncertain. This CDR3 is built from 14 residues. The V gene lost 0 bases and the J gene lost 4 bases, with 9 bases spanning the gap. Germline assignment: CDR1 SGHTA and CDR2 FQGNSA. The CDR3 DNA reads TGTGCCAGCAGCTTAGCGTCAGGCAGCTATGGCTACACCTTC. Its translation is CASSLASGSYGYTF.

This chain links TRBV7-9 with TRBJ2-5; 8 bases map to TRBD2. CDR3 length: 13 amino acids. Germline CDR1 is SEHNR and CDR2 is FQNEAQ (reference sequence). The junction had 3 bases not matched to a gene; V was cut back by 6 bases and J by 3 bases. The CDR3 reads CASSYSGEETQYF. The DNA of the CDR3 is TGTGCCAGCAGTTATAGCGGGGAAGAGACCCAGTACTTC.

V gene TRBV5-1 combines with J gene TRBJ1-1; D is unclear. The ends were cut back, 9 bases at V and 1 base at J, with 13 bases in the middle. There are 13 residues in the CDR3. The germline V gene encodes CDR1 SGHRS and CDR2 YFSETQ. The CDR3 region is CATQDVANTEAFF. The CDR3 DNA reads TGCGCCACCCAGGATGTGGCGAACACTGAAGCTTTCTTT.

This rearrangement joins TRBV2 to TRBJ2-2; 10 bases map to TRBD2. The CDR3 runs to 15 residues. Unmatched junction bases numbered 3, after V lost 5 bases and J lost 3 bases. The germline V gene encodes CDR1 SNHLY and CDR2 FYNNEI. The chain's CDR3 is CASSPGTSDTGELFF. The CDR3 DNA follows: TGTGCCAGCAGTCCCGGGACTAGCGACACCGGGGAGCTGTTTTTT.

This clone was counted a single time. This chain links TRBV6-5 with TRBJ1-1; D call uncertain. This CDR3 region has 13 residues. Germline V gene lookup returns CDR1 MNHEY and CDR2 SVGAGI. Trimming pared 5 bases from V and 5 bases from J, leaving 12 bases between. This CDR3 reads CASSTRWRTEAFF. The CDR3 coding sequence is TGTGCCAGCAGTACGCGATGGAGGACTGAAGCTTTCTTT.

V usage is TRBV19 and J usage is TRBJ1-5, with D unresolved. The V end was cut by 1 base, the J end by 6 bases, with 13 bases between. The CDR3 contains 15 residues. Germline V lookup: CDR1 LNHDA, CDR2 SQIVND (reference sequence). DNA of the CDR3: TGTGCCAGTAGTATAGTTCCGGGGTCCAGTCAGCCCCAGCATTTT. Its protein is CASSIVPGSSQPQHF.

The CDR3 region has the DNA TGTGCCAGCAGCTTAGCGGGAGACAACACCGGGGAGCTGTTTTTT. The encoded protein is CASSLAGDNTGELFF. V usage is TRBV7-2 and J usage is TRBJ2-2, with D perhaps matching TRBD2 (5 bases). The CDR3 runs to 15 residues. CDR1 SGHTA and CDR2 FQGNSA come from the germline V gene. V was cut by 0 bases and J by 2 bases, with 7 bases left in between.

V usage is TRBV20-1 and J usage is TRBJ2-7, with D unclear. Trimming cost V 5 bases and J 5 bases, with 7 bases left between them. The germline V gene encodes CDR1 DFQATT and CDR2 SNEGSKA (reference sequence). This CDR3 contains 10 residues. The CDR3: CSAGSHEQYF. The CDR3 DNA sequence: TGCAGTGCTGGGTCGCACGAGCAGTACTTC.

The chain recombines TRBV27 with TRBJ2-1; perhaps TRBD1 as D (6 bases). V shed 3 bases and J shed 8 bases, with 14 bases lying between them. CDR1 and CDR2 from the germline V gene are MNHEY and SMNVEV (reference sequence). This CDR3 region has 14 residues. This chain's CDR3 is CASSLQQGVDEQFF. The CDR3 bases are TGTGCCAGCAGTTTGCAACAGGGCGTAGATGAGCAGTTCTTC.

This chain uses TRBV7-2 with TRBJ2-1, with 8 bases aligning to TRBD2. The V and J ends lost 4 bases and 3 bases, in that order; junction bases with no gene match: 5. CDR3 length equals 15 residues. Germline assignment: CDR1 SGHTA and CDR2 FQGNSA. CDR3 sequence reads: CASSSPGLVYNEQFF. CDR3 nucleotide sequence: TGTGCCAGCAGCTCCCCGGGACTAGTCTACAATGAGCAGTTCTTC. The complete variable domain, with remaining parts taken from reference TRBV7-2 and TRBJ2-1, reads GAGVSQSPSNKVTEKGKDVELRCDPISGHTALYWYRQSLGQGLEFLIYFQGNSAPDKSGLPSDRFSAERTGGSVSTLTIQRTQQEDSAVYLCASSSPGLVYNEQFFGPGTRLTVL.

This chain links TRBV5-1 with TRBJ2-2; 8 nucleotides align to TRBD1. Germline trimming cut 2 bases from V and 15 bases from J; bases unmatched to any gene: 15. The germline V gene has CDR1 SGHRS and CDR2 YFSETQ. The length of the CDR3 is 15 residues. The CDR3 here is CASSFDLDREDLVFF. CDR3 bases: TGCGCCAGCAGCTTTGACCTGGACAGGGAGGATCTTGTGTTTTTT. The full variable domain, its missing parts supplied by reference TRBV5-1 and TRBJ2-2, is KAGVTQTPRYLIKTRGQQVTLSCSPISGHRSVSWYQQTPGQGLQFLFEYFSETQRNKGNFPGRFSGRQFSNSRSEMNVSTLELGDSALYLCASSFDLDREDLVFFGEGSRLTVL.